This T cell receptor (beta chain) was captured in a study of shared clonotypes between healthy human individuals. Study overall: Per-donor plates numbered three CD4 naive, three CD4 memory, two CD8 naive and one CD8 memory. Whole-study results and caveats: Only blood was sampled; tissue repertoires likely differ. Of the naive CD4 clonotypes, 4% to 5% were shared across a few donors.

In the original processing: Quality scores were absent from the junction-only immunoSEQ sequences, so filtering differed. Generated by immunoSEQ multiplex PCR, the TCRdb table keeps only in-frame clones and is missing some. For V, J and clone size, that table is used; D and trimming come from the DNA. This table has nearly 1,000,000 clones, about 80% appearing once. This CDR3 is built from 14 residues. The germline V gene encodes CDR1 SNHLY and CDR2 FYNNEI. V lost 5 bases and J lost 7, with 15 bases in between. Of note for this clone: The antigen remains undetermined.

The rearrangement links TRBV2 to TRBJ1-3; D may be TRBD1 (5 bases). The material sequenced was memory CD4+ T cells sorted from blood. This sample's subset: CD45RA-negative fraction. This receptor was taken from a man aged 18-30 years in good health. The CDR3 DNA reads TGTGCCAGCAGTCTACAAGGGACCGCTAACACCATATATTTT. Translation: CASSLQGTANTIYF. The whole variable domain, filled in from reference TRBV2 and TRBJ1-3, reads EPEVTQTPSHQVTQMGQEVILRCVPISNHLYFYWYRQILGQKVEFLVSFYNNEISEKSEIFDDQFSVERPDGSNFTLKIRSTKLEDSAMYFCASSLQGTANTIYFGEGSWLTVV.